This T cell receptor (beta chain) comes out of a study of shared clonotypes between healthy human individuals. Method: immunoSEQ multiplex PCR; TCRdb's copy keeps in-frame clones and lacks some. Of 2.5 million or so clones in the sample, approximately 90% were seen once. There are 15 residues in the CDR3. Germline V gene data show CDR1 as SEHNR and CDR2 as FQNEAQ (reference sequence). Between the trimmed V and J ends, which lost 5 bases and 4 bases, there was a span of 14 bases. The clonotype was recovered from a man aged 18 to 29 in good health. Specimen: naive CD4+ T cells sorted from blood. Subset reported: CD45RA+ positively selected. V gene TRBV7-9 combines with J gene TRBJ2-2; no clear D. The CDR3 reads CASSPTERLTGELFF. The CDR3 DNA reads TGTGCCAGCAGCCCTACAGAACGTCTCACCGGGGAGCTGTTTTTT.